The clone carrying this T cell receptor beta chain has only a few counts. One end of the junction varies from germline; a read error may be responsible. The sample comes from a study of control samples from healthy donors and cancer patients. Produced via immunoSEQ multiplex PCR; TCRdb's table is partial and in-frame only. Here the sample spans 130,000 to 150,000 clones, 92% being singletons. The CDR3 sequence is 13 residues long. Germline loops: CDR1 SSHAT, CDR2 FNYEAQ (reference sequence). The sequence was collected from a man under 40 in good health. Source material: blood. The chain combines TRBV7-7 with TRBJ1-3, with D uncertain. The CDR3 DNA sequence: TGTGCTAGCAGCCCACTCGGTGGAAACACCATATATTTT. This codes for CASSPLGGNTIYF.